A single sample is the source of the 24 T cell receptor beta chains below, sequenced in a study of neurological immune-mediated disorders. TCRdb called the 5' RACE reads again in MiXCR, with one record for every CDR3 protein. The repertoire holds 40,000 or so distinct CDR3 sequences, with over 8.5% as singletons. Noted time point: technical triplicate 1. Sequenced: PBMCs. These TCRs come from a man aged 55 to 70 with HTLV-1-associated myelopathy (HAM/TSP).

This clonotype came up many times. CDR3 region: CASRSFTDTQYF. DNA for the CDR3: TGTGCCAGCAGGTCGTTTACAGATACGCAGTATTTT. The V call is TRBV12-3 or TRBV12-4, the J call TRBJ2-3; D unresolved. The CDR3 contains 12 residues. V was shortened by 6 bases and J by 3 bases, with 7 bases between the two germline ends.

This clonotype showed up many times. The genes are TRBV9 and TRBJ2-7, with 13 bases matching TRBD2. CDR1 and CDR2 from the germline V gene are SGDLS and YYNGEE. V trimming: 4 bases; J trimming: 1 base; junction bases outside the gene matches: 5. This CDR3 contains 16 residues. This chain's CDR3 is CASSPELAGGSYEQYF. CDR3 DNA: TGTGCCAGCAGCCCCGAACTAGCGGGAGGGTCCTACGAGCAGTACTTC.

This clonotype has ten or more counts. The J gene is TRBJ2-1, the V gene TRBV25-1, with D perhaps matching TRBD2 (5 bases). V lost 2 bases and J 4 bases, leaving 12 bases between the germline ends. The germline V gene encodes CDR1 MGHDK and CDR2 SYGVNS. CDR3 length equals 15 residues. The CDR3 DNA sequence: TGTGCCAGCAGTGAAATGGTGGGAGCTTACAATGAGCAGTTCTTC. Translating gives CASSEMVGAYNEQFF.

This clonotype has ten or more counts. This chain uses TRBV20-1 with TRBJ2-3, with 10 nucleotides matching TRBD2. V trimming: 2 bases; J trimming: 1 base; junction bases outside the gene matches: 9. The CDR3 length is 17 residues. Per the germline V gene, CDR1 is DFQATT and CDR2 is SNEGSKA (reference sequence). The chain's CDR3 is CSARLLRTSGRTDTQYF. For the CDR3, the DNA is TGCAGTGCTAGACTCTTGCGGACTAGCGGCCGCACAGATACGCAGTATTTT.

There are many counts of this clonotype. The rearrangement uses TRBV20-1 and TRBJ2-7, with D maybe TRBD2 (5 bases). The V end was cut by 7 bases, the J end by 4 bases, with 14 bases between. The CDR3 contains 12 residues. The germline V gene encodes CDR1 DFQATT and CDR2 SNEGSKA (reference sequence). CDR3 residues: CSVIPLAYEQYF. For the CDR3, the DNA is TGCAGTGTTATTCCCCTAGCATACGAGCAGTACTTC.

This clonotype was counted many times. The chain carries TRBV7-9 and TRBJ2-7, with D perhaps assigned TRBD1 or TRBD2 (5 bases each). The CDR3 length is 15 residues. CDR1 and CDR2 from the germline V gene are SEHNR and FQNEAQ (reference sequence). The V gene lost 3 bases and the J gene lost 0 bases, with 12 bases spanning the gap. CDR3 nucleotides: TGTGCCAGCAGCTTCCCGGGACGGGACTCCTACGAGCAGTACTTC. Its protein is CASSFPGRDSYEQYF. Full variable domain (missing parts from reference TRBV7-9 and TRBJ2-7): DTGVSQNPRHKITKRGQNVTFRCDPISEHNRLYWYRQTLGQGPEFLTYFQNEAQLEKSRLLSDRFSAERPKGSFSTLEIQRTEQGDSAMYLCASSFPGRDSYEQYFGPGTRLTVT.

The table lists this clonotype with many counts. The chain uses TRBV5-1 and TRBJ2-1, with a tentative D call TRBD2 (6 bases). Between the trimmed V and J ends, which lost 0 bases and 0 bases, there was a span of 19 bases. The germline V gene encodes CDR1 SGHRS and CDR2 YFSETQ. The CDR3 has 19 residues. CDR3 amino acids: CASSLGSGGSQSSYNEQFF. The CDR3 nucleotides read TGCGCCAGCAGCTTGGGGTCCGGGGGTAGCCAGAGCTCCTACAATGAGCAGTTCTTC.

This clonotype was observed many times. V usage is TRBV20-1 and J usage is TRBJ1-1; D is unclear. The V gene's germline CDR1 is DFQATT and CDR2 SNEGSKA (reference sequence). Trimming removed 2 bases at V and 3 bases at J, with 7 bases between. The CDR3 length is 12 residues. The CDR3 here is CSARLFHTEAFF. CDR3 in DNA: TGCAGTGCTAGACTTTTCCACACTGAAGCTTTCTTT.

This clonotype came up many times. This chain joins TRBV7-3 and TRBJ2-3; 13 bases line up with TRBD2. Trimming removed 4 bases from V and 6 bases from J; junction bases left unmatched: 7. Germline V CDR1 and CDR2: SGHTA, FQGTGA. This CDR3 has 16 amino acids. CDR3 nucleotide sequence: TGTGCCAGCAGCTCCGGACTAGCGGGAGTTCTGGATACGCAGTATTTT. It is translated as CASSSGLAGVLDTQYF.

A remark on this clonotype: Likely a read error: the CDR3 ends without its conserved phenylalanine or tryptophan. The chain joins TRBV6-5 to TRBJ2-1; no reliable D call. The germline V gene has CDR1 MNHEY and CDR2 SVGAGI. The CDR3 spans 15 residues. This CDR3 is CASSYVAQTYNEQFL. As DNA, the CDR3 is TGTGCCAGTAGTTACGTAGCCCAAACCTACAATGAGCAGTTCCTC.

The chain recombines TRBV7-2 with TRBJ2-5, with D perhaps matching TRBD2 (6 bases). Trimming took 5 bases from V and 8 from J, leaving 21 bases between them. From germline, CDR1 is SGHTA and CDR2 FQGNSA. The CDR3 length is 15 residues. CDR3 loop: CASSLRLVGVETQYF. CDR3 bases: TGTGCCAGCAGCCTGAGACTAGTGGGGGTTGAAACCCAGTACTTC.

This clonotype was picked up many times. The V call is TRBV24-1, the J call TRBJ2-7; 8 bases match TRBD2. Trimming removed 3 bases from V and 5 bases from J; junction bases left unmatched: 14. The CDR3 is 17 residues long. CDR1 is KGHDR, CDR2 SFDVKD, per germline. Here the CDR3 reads CATSDRAGGQGRNEQYF. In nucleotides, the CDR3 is TGTGCCACCAGTGATCGGGCGGGAGGCCAGGGGCGAAACGAGCAGTACTTC.

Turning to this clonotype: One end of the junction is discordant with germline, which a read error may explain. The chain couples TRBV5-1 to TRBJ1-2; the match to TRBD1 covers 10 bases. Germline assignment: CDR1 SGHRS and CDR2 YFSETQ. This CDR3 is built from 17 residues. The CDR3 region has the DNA TGCGCCAGCGGCAGTGGGACAGGGGCCCACGGGAACTATGGCTACACATTC. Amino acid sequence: CASGSGTGAHGNYGYTF.

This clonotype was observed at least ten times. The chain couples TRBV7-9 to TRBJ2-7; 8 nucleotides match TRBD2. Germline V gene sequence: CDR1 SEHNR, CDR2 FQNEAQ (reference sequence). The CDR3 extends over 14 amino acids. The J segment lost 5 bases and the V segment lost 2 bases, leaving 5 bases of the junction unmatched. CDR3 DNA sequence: TGTGCCAGCAGCTTAAGCGGGAGTTCCCACGAGCAGTACTTC. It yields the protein CASSLSGSSHEQYF.

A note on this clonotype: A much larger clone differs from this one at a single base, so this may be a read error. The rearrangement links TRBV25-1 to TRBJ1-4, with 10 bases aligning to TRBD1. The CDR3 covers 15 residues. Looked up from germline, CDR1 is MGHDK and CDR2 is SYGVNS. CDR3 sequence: CVSSPRTGGNEKLFF. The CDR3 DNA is TGTGTCAGCAGTCCCCGGACAGGGGGTAATGAAAAACTGTTTTTT. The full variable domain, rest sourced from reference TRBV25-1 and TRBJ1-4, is EADIYQTPRYLVIGTGKKITLECSQTMGHDKMYWYQQDPGMELHLIHYSYGVNSTEKGDLSSESTVSRIRTEHFPLTLESARPSHTSQYLCVSSPRTGGNEKLFFGSGTQLSVL.

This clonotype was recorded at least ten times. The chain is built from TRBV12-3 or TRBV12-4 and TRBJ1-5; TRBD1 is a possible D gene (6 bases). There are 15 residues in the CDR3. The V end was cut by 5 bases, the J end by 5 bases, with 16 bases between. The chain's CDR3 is CASSPPGGGYQPQHF. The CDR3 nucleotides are TGTGCCAGCAGTCCCCCCGGGGGCGGGTATCAGCCCCAGCATTTT.

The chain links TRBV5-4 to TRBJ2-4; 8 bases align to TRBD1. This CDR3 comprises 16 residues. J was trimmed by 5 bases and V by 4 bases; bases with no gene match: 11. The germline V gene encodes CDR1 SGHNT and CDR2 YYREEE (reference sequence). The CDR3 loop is CASSLPTGQGENIQYF. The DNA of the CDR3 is TGTGCCAGCAGCCTCCCCACCGGACAGGGCGAAAACATTCAGTACTTC.

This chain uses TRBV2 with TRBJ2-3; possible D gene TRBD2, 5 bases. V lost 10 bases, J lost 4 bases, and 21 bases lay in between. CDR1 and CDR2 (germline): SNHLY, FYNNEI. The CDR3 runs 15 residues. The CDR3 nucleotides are TGTGCCAACAGACAAACGGGAACATACTCAGATACGCAGTATTTT. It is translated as CANRQTGTYSDTQYF.

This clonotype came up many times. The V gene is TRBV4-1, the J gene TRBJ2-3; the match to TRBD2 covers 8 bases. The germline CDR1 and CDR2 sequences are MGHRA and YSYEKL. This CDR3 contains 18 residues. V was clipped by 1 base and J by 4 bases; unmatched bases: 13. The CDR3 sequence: CASSQARFVSGSSDTQYF. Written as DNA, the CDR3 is TGCGCCAGCAGCCAAGCCCGCTTTGTGAGCGGGAGTTCAGATACGCAGTATTTT.

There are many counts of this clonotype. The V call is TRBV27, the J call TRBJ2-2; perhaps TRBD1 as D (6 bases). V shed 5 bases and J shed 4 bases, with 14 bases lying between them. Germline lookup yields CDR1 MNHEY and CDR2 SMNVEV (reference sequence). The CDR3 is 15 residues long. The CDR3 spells CASSRKTGGTGELFF. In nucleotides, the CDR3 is TGTGCCAGCAGTCGTAAGACAGGTGGCACCGGGGAGCTGTTTTTT.

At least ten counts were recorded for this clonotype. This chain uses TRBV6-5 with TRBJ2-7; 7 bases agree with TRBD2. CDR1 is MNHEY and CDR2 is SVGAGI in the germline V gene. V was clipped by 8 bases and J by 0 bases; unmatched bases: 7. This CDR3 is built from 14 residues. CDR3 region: CASGEGGSSYEQYF. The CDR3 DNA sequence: TGTGCCAGCGGCGAGGGAGGGAGCTCCTACGAGCAGTACTTC.

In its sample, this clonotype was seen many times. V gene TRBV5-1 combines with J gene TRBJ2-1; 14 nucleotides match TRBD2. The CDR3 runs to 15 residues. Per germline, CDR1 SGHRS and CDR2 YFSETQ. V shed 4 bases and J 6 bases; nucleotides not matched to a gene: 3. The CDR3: CASSPGTSGGNEQFF. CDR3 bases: TGCGCCAGCAGCCCCGGGACTAGCGGGGGCAATGAGCAGTTCTTC.

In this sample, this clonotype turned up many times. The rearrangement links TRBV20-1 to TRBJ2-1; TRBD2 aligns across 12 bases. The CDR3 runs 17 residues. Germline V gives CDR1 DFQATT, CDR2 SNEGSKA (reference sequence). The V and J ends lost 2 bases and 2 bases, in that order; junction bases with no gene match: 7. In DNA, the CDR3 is TGCAGTGCTAGACTTCCTAGCGGGAGGGCCACCTACAATGAGCAGTTCTTC. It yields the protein CSARLPSGRATYNEQFF.

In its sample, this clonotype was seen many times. Here the CDR3 DNA reads TGTGCCAGCAGTATCGGGGTATTGGGCTACACCTTC. Amino acids: CASSIGVLGYTF. The chain combines TRBV28 with TRBJ1-2, with D unclear. The CDR3 consists of 12 residues. V shed 5 bases and J shed 8 bases, with 12 bases lying between them. Germline V gives CDR1 MDHEN, CDR2 SYDVKM.